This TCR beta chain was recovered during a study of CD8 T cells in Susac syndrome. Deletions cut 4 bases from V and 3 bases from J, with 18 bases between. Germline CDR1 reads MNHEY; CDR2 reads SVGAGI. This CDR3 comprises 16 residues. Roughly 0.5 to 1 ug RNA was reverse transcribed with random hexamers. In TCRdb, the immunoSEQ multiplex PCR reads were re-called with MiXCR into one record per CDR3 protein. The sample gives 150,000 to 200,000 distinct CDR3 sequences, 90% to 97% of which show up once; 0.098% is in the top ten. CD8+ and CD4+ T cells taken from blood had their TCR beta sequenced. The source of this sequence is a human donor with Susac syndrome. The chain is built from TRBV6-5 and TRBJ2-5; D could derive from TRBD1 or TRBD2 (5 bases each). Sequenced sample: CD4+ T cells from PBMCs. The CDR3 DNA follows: TGTGCCAGCAGTTCCCTCACGGGGCAGGGTGAAGAGACCCAGTACTTC. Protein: CASSSLTGQGEETQYF.